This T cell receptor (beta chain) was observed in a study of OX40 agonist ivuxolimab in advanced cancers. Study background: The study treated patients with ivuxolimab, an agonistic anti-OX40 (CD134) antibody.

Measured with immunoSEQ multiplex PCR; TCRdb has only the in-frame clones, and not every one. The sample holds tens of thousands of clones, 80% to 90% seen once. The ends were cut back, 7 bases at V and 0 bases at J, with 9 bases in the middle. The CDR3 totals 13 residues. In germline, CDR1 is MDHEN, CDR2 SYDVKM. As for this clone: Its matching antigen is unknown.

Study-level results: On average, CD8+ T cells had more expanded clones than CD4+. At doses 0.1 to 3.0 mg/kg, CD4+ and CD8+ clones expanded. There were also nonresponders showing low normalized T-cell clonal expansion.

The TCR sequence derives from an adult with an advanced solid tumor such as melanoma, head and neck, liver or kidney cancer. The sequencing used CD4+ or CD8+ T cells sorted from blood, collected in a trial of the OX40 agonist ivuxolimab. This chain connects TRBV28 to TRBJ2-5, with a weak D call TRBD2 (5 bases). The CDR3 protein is CASMEVNQETQYF. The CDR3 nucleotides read TGTGCCAGCATGGAGGTAAACCAAGAGACCCAGTACTTC. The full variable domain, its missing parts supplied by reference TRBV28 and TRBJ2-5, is DVKVTQSSRYLVKRTGEKVFLECVQDMDHENMFWYRQDPGLGLRLIYFSYDVKMKEKGDIPEGYSVSREKKERFSLILESASTNQTSMYLCASMEVNQETQYFGPGTRLLVL.